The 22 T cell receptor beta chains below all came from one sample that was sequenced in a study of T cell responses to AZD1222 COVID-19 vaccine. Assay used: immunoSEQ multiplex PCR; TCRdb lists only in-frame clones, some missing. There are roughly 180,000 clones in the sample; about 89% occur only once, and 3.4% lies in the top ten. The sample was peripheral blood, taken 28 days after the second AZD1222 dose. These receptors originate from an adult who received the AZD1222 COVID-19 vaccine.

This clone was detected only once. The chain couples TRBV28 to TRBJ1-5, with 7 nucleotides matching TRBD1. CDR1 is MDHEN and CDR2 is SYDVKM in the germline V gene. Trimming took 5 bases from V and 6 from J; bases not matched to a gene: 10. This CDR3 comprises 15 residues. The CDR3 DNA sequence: TGTGCCAGCAGTCCTAGGGGGCAGGGAAGTCAGCCCCAGCATTTT. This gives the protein CASSPRGQGSQPQHF.

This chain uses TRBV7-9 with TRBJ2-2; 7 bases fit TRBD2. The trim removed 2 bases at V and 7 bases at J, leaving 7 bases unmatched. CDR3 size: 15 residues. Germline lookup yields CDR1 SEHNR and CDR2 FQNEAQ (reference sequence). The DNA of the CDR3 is TGTGCCAGCAGCTTAAGACGACTAGCTGACGGGGAGCTGTTTTTT. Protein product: CASSLRRLADGELFF. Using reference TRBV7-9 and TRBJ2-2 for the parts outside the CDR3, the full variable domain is DTGVSQNPRHKITKRGQNVTFRCDPISEHNRLYWYRQTLGQGPEFLTYFQNEAQLEKSRLLSDRFSAERPKGSFSTLEIQRTEQGDSAMYLCASSLRRLADGELFFGEGSRLTVL.

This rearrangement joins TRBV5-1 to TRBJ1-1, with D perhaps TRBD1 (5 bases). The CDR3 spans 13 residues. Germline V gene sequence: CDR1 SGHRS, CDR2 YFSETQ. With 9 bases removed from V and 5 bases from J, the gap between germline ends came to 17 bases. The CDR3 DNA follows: TGCGCCACCAAGGAGCAGGGAGGGACTGAAGCTTTCTTT. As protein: CATKEQGGTEAFF.

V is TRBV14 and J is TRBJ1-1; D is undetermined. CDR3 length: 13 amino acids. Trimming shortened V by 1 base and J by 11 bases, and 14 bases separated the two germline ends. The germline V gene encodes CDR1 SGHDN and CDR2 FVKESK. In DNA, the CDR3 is TGTGCCAGCAGCCAAGGGAGCATCCTGAGCGCTTTCTTT. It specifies CASSQGSILSAFF.

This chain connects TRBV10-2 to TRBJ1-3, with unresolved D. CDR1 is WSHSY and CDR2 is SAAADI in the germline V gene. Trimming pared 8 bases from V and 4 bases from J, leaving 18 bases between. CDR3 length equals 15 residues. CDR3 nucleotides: TGCGCCAGCGGGTCTCGTTTGGGAGAAGGAAACACCATATATTTT. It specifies CASGSRLGEGNTIYF.

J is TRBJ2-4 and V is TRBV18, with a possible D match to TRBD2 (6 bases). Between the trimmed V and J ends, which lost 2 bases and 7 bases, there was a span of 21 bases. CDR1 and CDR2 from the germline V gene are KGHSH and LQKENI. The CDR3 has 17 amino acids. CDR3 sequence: CASSPSQKVLARNIQYF. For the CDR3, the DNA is TGTGCCAGCTCACCATCACAGAAGGTACTAGCCAGGAACATTCAGTACTTC.

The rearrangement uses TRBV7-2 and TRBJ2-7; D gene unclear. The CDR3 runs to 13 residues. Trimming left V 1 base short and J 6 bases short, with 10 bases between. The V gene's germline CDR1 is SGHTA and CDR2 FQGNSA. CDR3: CASSLVGVAEQYF. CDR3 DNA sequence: TGTGCCAGCAGCTTAGTGGGCGTTGCCGAGCAGTACTTC.

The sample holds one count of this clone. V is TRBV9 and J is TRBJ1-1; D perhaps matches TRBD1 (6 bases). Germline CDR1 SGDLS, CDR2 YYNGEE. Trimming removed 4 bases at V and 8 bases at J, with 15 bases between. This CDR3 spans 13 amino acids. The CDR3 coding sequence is TGTGCCAGCAGCCCCTGGGGGGGCTTGGAAGCTTTCTTT. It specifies CASSPWGGLEAFF.

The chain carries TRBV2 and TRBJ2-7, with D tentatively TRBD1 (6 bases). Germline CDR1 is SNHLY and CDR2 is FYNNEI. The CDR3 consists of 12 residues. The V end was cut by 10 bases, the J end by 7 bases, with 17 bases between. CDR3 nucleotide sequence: TGTGCCATTTCACAGGGTCCTGGGGAGCAGTACTTC. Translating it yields CAISQGPGEQYF.

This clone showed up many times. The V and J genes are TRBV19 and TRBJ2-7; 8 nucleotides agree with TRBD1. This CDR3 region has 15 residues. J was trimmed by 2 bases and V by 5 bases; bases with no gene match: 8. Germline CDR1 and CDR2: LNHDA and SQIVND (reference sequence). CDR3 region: CASSRSGTGTYEQYF. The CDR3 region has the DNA TGTGCCAGTAGTCGATCCGGGACAGGCACCTACGAGCAGTACTTC.

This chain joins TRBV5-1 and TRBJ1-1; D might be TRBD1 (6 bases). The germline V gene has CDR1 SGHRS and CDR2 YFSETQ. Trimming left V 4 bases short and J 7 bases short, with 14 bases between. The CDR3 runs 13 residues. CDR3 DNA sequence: TGCGCCAGCAGCCCTCGAAACAGGGTTGAAGCTTTCTTT. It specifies CASSPRNRVEAFF. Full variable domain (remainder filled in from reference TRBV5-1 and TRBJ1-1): KAGVTQTPRYLIKTRGQQVTLSCSPISGHRSVSWYQQTPGQGLQFLFEYFSETQRNKGNFPGRFSGRQFSNSRSEMNVSTLELGDSALYLCASSPRNRVEAFFGQGTRLTVV.

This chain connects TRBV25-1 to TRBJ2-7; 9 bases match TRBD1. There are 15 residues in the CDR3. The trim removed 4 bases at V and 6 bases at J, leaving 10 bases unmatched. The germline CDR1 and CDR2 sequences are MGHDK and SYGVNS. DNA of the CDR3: TGTGCCAGCAGTGTCCGGGACAGGGAACCACCCGAGCAGTACTTC. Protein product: CASSVRDREPPEQYF.

This CDR3 reads CASSVQGNTEAFF. CDR3 nucleotides: TGTGCCAGCAGTGTTCAGGGGAACACTGAAGCTTTCTTT. The V call is TRBV6-6, the J call TRBJ1-1; maybe TRBD1 (5 bases). V lost 5 bases to trimming and J lost 1 base, with 8 bases between them. The CDR3 totals 13 residues. Looked up from germline, CDR1 is MNHNY and CDR2 is SVGAGI (reference sequence).

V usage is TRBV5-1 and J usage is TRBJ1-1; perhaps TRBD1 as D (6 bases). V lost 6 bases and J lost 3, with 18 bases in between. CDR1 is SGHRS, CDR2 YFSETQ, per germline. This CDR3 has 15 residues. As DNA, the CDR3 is TGCGCCAGCACCCTTGTGGCAGGGGTCGACACTGAAGCTTTCTTT. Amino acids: CASTLVAGVDTEAFF.

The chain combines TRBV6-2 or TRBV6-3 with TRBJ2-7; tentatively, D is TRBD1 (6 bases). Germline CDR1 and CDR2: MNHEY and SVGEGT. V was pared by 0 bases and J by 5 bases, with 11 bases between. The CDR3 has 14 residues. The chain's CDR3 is CASSYSNRDHEQYF. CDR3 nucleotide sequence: TGTGCCAGCAGTTACTCTAACAGGGATCACGAGCAGTACTTC.

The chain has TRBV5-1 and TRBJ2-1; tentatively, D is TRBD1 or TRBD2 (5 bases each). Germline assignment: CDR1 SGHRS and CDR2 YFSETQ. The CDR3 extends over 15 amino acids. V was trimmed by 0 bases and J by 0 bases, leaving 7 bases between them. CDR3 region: CASSLEGSSYNEQFF. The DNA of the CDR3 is TGCGCCAGCAGCTTGGAGGGGAGCTCCTACAATGAGCAGTTCTTC.

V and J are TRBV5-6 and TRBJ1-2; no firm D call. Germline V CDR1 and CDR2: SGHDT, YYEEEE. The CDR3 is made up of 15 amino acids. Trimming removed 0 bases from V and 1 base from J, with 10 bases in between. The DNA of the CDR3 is TGTGCCAGCAGCTTGGCGGTCCAAAATAACTATGGCTACACCTTC. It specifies CASSLAVQNNYGYTF.

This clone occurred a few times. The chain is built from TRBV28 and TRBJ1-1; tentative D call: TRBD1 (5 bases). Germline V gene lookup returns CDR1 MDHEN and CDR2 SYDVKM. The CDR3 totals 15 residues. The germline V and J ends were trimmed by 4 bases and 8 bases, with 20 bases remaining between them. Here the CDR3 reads CASSSPFFGGDEAFF. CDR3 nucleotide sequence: TGTGCCAGCAGTTCCCCCTTTTTTGGGGGGGACGAAGCTTTCTTT.

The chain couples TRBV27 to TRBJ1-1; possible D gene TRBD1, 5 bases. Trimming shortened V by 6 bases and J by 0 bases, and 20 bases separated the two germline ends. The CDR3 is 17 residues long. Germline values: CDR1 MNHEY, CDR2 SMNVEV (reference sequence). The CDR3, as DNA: TGTGCCAGCAGCGACATGAGGTGGGGGGAATTGAACACTGAAGCTTTCTTT. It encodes CASSDMRWGELNTEAFF.

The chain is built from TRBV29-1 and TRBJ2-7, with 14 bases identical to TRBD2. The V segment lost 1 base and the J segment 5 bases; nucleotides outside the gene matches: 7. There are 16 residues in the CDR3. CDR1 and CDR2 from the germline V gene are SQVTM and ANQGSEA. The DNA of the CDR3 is TGCAGCGTTGAAGGCCGAGGACTAGCGGGAGGTCACGAGCAGTACTTC. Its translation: CSVEGRGLAGGHEQYF.

DNA of the CDR3: TGTGCCAGCAGTTCACTAGCGGGTTACAATGAGCAGTTCTTC. It translates to CASSSLAGYNEQFF. V is TRBV27 and J is TRBJ2-1; 9 bases map to TRBD2. Unmatched junction bases numbered 2, after V lost 4 bases and J lost 4 bases. Germline lookup yields CDR1 MNHEY and CDR2 SMNVEV (reference sequence). CDR3 length: 14 amino acids.

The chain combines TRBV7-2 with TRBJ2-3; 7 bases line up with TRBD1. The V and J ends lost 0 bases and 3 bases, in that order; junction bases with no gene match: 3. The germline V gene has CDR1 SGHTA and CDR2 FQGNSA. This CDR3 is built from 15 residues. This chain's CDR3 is CASSLAGTDTDTQYF. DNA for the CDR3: TGTGCCAGCAGCTTAGCCGGGACAGATACAGATACGCAGTATTTT.